A selection of T cell receptor beta chains follows, all from one sample in a study of blood T cell repertoires in COVID-19. Sequenced by immunoSEQ multiplex PCR; TCRdb stores in-frame clones only, minus some. The data hold about 150,000 clones, with more than 85% observed a single time. Sequencing was done on a sample of peripheral blood. The receptors stem from a woman in her 70s with acute or convalescent COVID-19. CDR3s include the opening cysteine and the closing phenylalanine or tryptophan. Fields, in order: V gene, CDR3 protein.

TRBV3-1/TRBV3-2	CASSLPRQGGYTF
TRBV5-1	CASSPGQAAEQYF
TRBV11-2	CASRPGEGTGELFF
TRBV15	CATTPSRVQGEDQHF
TRBV6-2/TRBV6-3	CASSYPQGRGNSNQPQHF
TRBV18	CASSPLGTGSEAFF
TRBV4-3	CASSQAGAGNEKLFF
TRBV19	CASRLTGDRWGYTF
TRBV6-2/TRBV6-3	CASSLQKGQPYNQPQHF
TRBV19	CASSPRYGEQFF
TRBV21-1	CASSKSPFPKGKSNQPQHF
TRBV7-9	CASTRGGLATEAFF
TRBV5-1	CARSGGGRSIQETQYF
TRBV6-6	CASSSAGQGYNEQFF
TRBV18	CASSPQLGANEKLFF
TRBV19	CASSRQGQSGANVLTF
TRBV5-1	CASSPSGGETQYF